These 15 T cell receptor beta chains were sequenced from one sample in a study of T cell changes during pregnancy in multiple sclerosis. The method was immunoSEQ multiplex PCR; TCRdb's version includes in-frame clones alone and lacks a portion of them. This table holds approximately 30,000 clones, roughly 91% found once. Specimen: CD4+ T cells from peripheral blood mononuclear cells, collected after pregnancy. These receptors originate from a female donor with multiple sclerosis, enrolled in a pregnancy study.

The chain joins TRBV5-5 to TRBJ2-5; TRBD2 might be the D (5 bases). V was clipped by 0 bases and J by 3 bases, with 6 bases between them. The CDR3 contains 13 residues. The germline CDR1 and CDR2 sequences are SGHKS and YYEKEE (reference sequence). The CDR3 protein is CASSLASKETQYF. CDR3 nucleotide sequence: TGTGCCAGCAGCTTGGCTAGCAAAGAGACCCAGTACTTC.

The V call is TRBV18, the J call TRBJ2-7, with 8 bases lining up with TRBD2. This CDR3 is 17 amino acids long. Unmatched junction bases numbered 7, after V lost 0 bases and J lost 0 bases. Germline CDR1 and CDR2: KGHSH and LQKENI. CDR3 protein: CASSPPTGGVNSYEQYF. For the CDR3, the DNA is TGTGCCAGCTCACCACCGACCGGGGGGGTAAACTCCTACGAGCAGTACTTC. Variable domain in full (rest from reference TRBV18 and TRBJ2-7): NAGVMQNPRHLVRRRGQEARLRCSPMKGHSHVYWYRQLPEEGLKFMVYLQKENIIDESGMPKERFSAEFPKEGPSILRIQQVVRGDSAAYFCASSPPTGGVNSYEQYFGPGTRLTVT.

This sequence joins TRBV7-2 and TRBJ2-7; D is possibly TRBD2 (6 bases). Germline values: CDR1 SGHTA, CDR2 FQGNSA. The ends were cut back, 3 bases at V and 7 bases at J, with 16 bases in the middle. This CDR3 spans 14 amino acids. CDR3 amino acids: CASSFDGSIREQYF. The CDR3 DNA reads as TGTGCCAGCAGCTTTGACGGGAGTATTCGGGAGCAGTACTTC.

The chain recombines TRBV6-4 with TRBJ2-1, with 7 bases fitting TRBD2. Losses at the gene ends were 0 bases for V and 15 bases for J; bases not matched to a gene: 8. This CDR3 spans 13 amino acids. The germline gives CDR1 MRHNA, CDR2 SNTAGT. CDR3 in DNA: TGTGCCAGCAGTGACTCTCAAGGGACTAACACGTTCTTC. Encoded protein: CASSDSQGTNTFF.

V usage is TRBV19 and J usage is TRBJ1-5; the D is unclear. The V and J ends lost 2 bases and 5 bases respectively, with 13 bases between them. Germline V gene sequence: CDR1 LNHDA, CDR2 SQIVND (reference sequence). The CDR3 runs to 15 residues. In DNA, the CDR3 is TGTGCCAGTAGTATAAGCCGGGTCGGGGATCAGCCCCAGCATTTT. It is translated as CASSISRVGDQPQHF.

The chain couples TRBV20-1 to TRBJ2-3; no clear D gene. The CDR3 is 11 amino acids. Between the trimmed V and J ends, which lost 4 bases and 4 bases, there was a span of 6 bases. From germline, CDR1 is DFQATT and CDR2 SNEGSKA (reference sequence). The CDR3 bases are TGCAGTGCTAATCTTCCAGATACGCAGTATTTT. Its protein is CSANLPDTQYF.

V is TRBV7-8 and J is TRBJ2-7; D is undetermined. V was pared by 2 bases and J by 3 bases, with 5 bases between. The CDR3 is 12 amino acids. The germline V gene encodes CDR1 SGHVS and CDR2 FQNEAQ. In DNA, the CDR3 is TGTGCCAGCAGCTTATCAAACTACGAGCAGTACTTC. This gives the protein CASSLSNYEQYF.

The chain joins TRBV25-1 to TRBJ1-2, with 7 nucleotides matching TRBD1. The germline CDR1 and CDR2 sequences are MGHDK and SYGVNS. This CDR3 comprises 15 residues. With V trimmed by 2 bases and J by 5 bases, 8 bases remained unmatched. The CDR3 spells CASSEMKGAGYGYTF. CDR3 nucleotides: TGTGCCAGCAGTGAAATGAAGGGGGCAGGGTATGGCTACACCTTC.

CDR3 sequence (DNA): TGTGCCAGCAGCCTCAAGCTCGGAGGAGGGAACGAGCAGTACTTC. Amino acid sequence: CASSLKLGGGNEQYF. V usage is TRBV7-9 and J usage is TRBJ2-7; perhaps TRBD2 as D (6 bases). Germline assignment: CDR1 SEHNR and CDR2 FQNEAQ (reference sequence). Between the trimmed V and J ends, which lost 5 bases and 5 bases, there was a span of 19 bases. The CDR3 totals 15 residues.

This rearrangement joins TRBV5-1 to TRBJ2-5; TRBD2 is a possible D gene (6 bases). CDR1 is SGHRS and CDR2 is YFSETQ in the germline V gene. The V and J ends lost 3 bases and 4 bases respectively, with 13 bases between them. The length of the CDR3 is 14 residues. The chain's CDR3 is CASSSGAGGETQYF. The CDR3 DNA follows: TGCGCCAGCAGCTCCGGGGCCGGGGGAGAGACCCAGTACTTC. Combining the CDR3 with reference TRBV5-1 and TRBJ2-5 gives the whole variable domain KAGVTQTPRYLIKTRGQQVTLSCSPISGHRSVSWYQQTPGQGLQFLFEYFSETQRNKGNFPGRFSGRQFSNSRSEMNVSTLELGDSALYLCASSSGAGGETQYFGPGTRLLVL.

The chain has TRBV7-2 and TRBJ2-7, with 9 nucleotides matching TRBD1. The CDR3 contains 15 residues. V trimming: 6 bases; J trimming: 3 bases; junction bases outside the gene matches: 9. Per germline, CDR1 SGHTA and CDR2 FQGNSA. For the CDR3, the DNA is TGTGCCAGCAGACCGACAGGGGGAAACCACTACGAGCAGTACTTC. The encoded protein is CASRPTGGNHYEQYF.

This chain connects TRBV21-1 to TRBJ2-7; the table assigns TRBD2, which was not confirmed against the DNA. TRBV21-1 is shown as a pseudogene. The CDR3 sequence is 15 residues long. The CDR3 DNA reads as TGTGCCAGCAGCTCAGGGACTAGCGGAATCTACGAGCAGTACTTC. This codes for CASSSGTSGIYEQYF.

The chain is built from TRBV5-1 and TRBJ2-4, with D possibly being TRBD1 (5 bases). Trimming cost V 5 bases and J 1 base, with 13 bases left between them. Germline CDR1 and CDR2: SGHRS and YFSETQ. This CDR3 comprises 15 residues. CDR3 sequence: CASRAGWAAKNIQYF. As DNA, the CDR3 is TGCGCCAGCAGGGCAGGGTGGGCGGCCAAAAACATTCAGTACTTC.

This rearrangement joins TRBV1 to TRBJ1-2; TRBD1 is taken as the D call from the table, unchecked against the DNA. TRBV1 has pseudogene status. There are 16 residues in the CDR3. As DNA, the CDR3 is TGCACCAGCAGCCACACCTCGACAGGGAAGAACTATGGCTACACCTTC. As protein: CTSSHTSTGKNYGYTF.

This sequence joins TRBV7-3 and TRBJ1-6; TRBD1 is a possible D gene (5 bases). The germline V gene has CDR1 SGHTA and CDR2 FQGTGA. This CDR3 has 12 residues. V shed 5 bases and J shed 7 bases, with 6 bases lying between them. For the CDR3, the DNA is TGTGCCAGCAGCAACAGGAATTCACCCCTCCACTTT. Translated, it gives CASSNRNSPLHF.